This entry describes one T cell receptor (beta chain). Its antigen is as yet unknown. V shed 10 bases, J shed 4 bases, and the junction held 15 bases outside the gene matches. This CDR3 region has 15 residues. CDR1 is MNHEY and CDR2 is SVGAGI in the germline V gene. This entry comes from a study of monozygotic twins with cystic fibrosis. Findings of the study overall: Co-twins had the most similar V usage for 13 of 16 pairs, J for 8. Unrelated CF individuals shared fewer identical clonotypes than monozygotic CF twins. Clonality was generally low (median approximately 0.0095), higher in the most severe patients.

Here immunoSEQ multiplex PCR was the method, and the copy in TCRdb shows in-frame clones only, minus some. Among around 36,000 clones, around 66% were seen once, and the ten largest hold around 0.73%. The gene calls are TRBV6-5 and TRBJ2-5; 7 positions match TRBD1. The source material was blood. This clonotype was sampled from a girl aged 10 to 17 with cystic fibrosis. The chain's CDR3 is CATSGAGGWGETQYF. The CDR3 DNA is TGTGCCACCTCCGGGGCAGGGGGATGGGGAGAGACCCAGTACTTC.